The rows below give T cell receptor beta chains drawn from one sample of a study of regulatory T cells in long-lasting Graves disease. MiXCR was run by TCRdb on the multiplex PCR reads, yielding one entry per CDR3 protein. The sample records around 480,000 distinct CDR3 sequences, about 16% being singletons. This same sample was also part of a study on T cells in Graves' hyperthyroidism and ophthalmopathy.

This sample comprised peripheral blood mononuclear cells (PBMCs), obtained at new diagnosis, from a patient treated with antithyroid drugs. The receptors were sampled from a middle-aged woman with Graves disease. Both conserved end residues are part of each CDR3. The D gene is left open where the match is weak. Clone size appears in some rows only: once, few, many, or a class for an expanded clone.

j_call: TRBJ1-3; clone_size: NA; v_call: TRBV7-3; d_call: NA; cdr3_nt: TGTGCCGGCAGCCCAGACCCTCGGGACCCCGGAAACACCATATATTTT; cdr3_aa: CAGSPDPRDPGNTIYF
j_call: TRBJ2-1; clone_size: many; v_call: TRBV11-2; d_call: TRBD2; cdr3_nt: TGTGCCAGCAGCTCCCGGGCAGCGGGGGCTTACAATGAGCAGTTCTTC; cdr3_aa: CASSSRAAGAYNEQFF
j_call: TRBJ2-7; clone_size: few; v_call: TRBV19; d_call: NA; cdr3_nt: TGTGCCAGTAGGAACAGCCTTTTCTCAGTGGGGGAAGAGCAGTACTTC; cdr3_aa: CASRNSLFSVGEEQYF
j_call: TRBJ1-6; clone_size: NA; v_call: TRBV19; d_call: NA; cdr3_nt: TGTGCCGGTAAGGAGAGCGGAGTAAAAAATTCACCCCTCCACTTT; cdr3_aa: CAGKESGVKNSPLHF
j_call: TRBJ1-2; clone_size: many; v_call: TRBV28; d_call: NA; cdr3_nt: TGTGCCAGCAGTTTAGTGGCCTATGGCTACACCTTC; cdr3_aa: CASSLVAYGYTF
j_call: TRBJ2-7; clone_size: many; v_call: TRBV11-2; d_call: TRBD1; cdr3_nt: TGTGCCAGCAGCTTAGCGGACAGGGTGTACGAGCAGTACTTC; cdr3_aa: CASSLADRVYEQYF
j_call: TRBJ1-4; clone_size: NA; v_call: TRBV7-9; d_call: TRBD1; cdr3_nt: TGTGCCAGCAGCTTAGGTACAGGGGGCTTTAATGAAAAACTGTTTTTT; cdr3_aa: CASSLGTGGFNEKLFF
j_call: TRBJ2-7; clone_size: NA; v_call: TRBV6-5; d_call: NA; cdr3_nt: TGTGCCAGCAGTTATAGCGGGACAGCCTACGAGCAGTACTTC; cdr3_aa: CASSYSGTAYEQYF
j_call: TRBJ2-1; clone_size: NA; v_call: TRBV30; d_call: NA; cdr3_nt: TGTGCCTGGAGGGGGCCACACAATGAGCAGTTCTTC; cdr3_aa: CAWRGPHNEQFF
j_call: TRBJ1-5; clone_size: many; v_call: TRBV27; d_call: TRBD1; cdr3_nt: TGTGCCAGCAGTTTATTGGCAGGGGGCGGCAATCAGCCCCAGCATTTT; cdr3_aa: CASSLLAGGGNQPQHF
j_call: TRBJ1-5; clone_size: many; v_call: TRBV28; d_call: NA; cdr3_nt: TGTGCCAGCAACAGTAATCAGCCCCAGCATTTT; cdr3_aa: CASNSNQPQHF
j_call: TRBJ2-5; clone_size: NA; v_call: TRBV5-1; d_call: NA; cdr3_nt: TGCGCCGGCAGCTCCCAAGAGACCCAGTACTTC; cdr3_aa: CAGSSQETQYF
j_call: TRBJ2-3; clone_size: NA; v_call: TRBV10-3; d_call: TRBD2; cdr3_nt: TGTGCCATCAGTGGGACTAGTTACTCAGATACGCAGTATTTT; cdr3_aa: CAISGTSYSDTQYF
j_call: TRBJ2-5; clone_size: many; v_call: TRBV27; d_call: TRBD2; cdr3_nt: TGTGCCAGCAGTCCCCTCGGTTCTAGCGGGGTATGGGAGACCCAGTACTTC; cdr3_aa: CASSPLGSSGVWETQYF
j_call: TRBJ1-6; clone_size: many; v_call: TRBV3-1; d_call: NA; cdr3_nt: TGTGCCAGCAGCCCTAAGTGGCAGCTGAATTCACCCCTCCACTTT; cdr3_aa: CASSPKWQLNSPLHF
j_call: TRBJ1-3; clone_size: NA; v_call: TRBV2; d_call: TRBD1; cdr3_nt: TGTGCCAGCAGAGGGGACAGCTCTGGAAACACCATATATTTT; cdr3_aa: CASRGDSSGNTIYF
j_call: TRBJ1-1; clone_size: many; v_call: TRBV2; d_call: NA; cdr3_nt: TGTGCCAGCAGGGGAAGGGGGGAATGGTACACTGAAGCTTTCTTT; cdr3_aa: CASRGRGEWYTEAFF
j_call: TRBJ2-7; clone_size: NA; v_call: TRBV6-2/TRBV6-3; d_call: NA; cdr3_nt: TGTGCCAGCGGTTCCACGGGGGGCATGTCCTACGAGCAGTACTTC; cdr3_aa: CASGSTGGMSYEQYF
j_call: TRBJ1-1; clone_size: many; v_call: TRBV12-3/TRBV12-4; d_call: NA; cdr3_nt: TGTGCCAGCAGCCGTGGGACAACGAACACTGAAGCTTTCTTT; cdr3_aa: CASSRGTTNTEAFF
j_call: TRBJ2-7; clone_size: NA; v_call: TRBV14; d_call: TRBD2; cdr3_nt: TGTGCCAGCAGCCAAGATAGCGGGGGAACCTACGAGCAGTACTTC; cdr3_aa: CASSQDSGGTYEQYF
j_call: TRBJ1-3; clone_size: few; v_call: TRBV7-9; d_call: NA; cdr3_nt: TGTGCCAGCAGCTTACGCCAGGGTGGGAGCCTTGGAAACACCATATATTTT; cdr3_aa: CASSLRQGGSLGNTIYF
j_call: TRBJ1-1; clone_size: NA; v_call: TRBV27; d_call: NA; cdr3_nt: TGTGCCAGCAGTTTATGGGGAGGCAGGAGGGACACTGAAGCTTTCTTT; cdr3_aa: CASSLWGGRRDTEAFF
j_call: TRBJ2-2; clone_size: many; v_call: TRBV3-1; d_call: TRBD2; cdr3_nt: TGTGCCAGCAGCCAAGAGGGACTAGCGGGGAGGCCGGGGGAGCTGTTTTTT; cdr3_aa: CASSQEGLAGRPGELFF
j_call: TRBJ1-6; clone_size: NA; v_call: TRBV7-3; d_call: TRBD1; cdr3_nt: TGTGCCAGCAGCGCAGACAGGGGGAATTCACCCCTCCACTTT; cdr3_aa: CASSADRGNSPLHF
j_call: TRBJ1-1; clone_size: NA; v_call: TRBV6-5; d_call: NA; cdr3_nt: TGTGCCAGCAGTTACTGGTTGACAGGACGAGAAGCTTTCTTT; cdr3_aa: CASSYWLTGREAFF
j_call: TRBJ2-3; clone_size: many; v_call: TRBV28; d_call: NA; cdr3_nt: TGTGCCAGCAGTACGCCCCGGGGAAGCACAGATACGCAGTATTTT; cdr3_aa: CASSTPRGSTDTQYF
j_call: TRBJ1-2; clone_size: many; v_call: TRBV20-1; d_call: NA; cdr3_nt: TGCAGTGCTGGAATCGGAGGGAAGTATGGCTACACCTTC; cdr3_aa: CSAGIGGKYGYTF
j_call: TRBJ2-3; clone_size: many; v_call: TRBV5-1; d_call: NA; cdr3_nt: TGTGCCAGCAGCCAGACAGGATCCACAGATACGCAGTATTTT; cdr3_aa: CASSQTGSTDTQYF
j_call: TRBJ2-7; clone_size: NA; v_call: TRBV30; d_call: TRBD1; cdr3_nt: TGTGCCTGGAGGCCCGGGACAGGGGGTGAGCAGTACTTC; cdr3_aa: CAWRPGTGGEQYF
j_call: TRBJ2-5; clone_size: many; v_call: TRBV11-3; d_call: TRBD1; cdr3_nt: TGTGCCAGCAGCCTCTGGACAGGGGCCGACCAAGAGACCCAGTACTTC; cdr3_aa: CASSLWTGADQETQYF
j_call: TRBJ2-5; clone_size: many; v_call: TRBV20-1; d_call: NA; cdr3_nt: TGCAGTGCTAGTGGGGAGACCCAGTACTTC; cdr3_aa: CSASGETQYF
j_call: TRBJ2-5; clone_size: NA; v_call: TRBV4-1; d_call: NA; cdr3_nt: TGCGCCAGCAGCCAAGTCCCTAAGTTTGAGACCCAGTACTTC; cdr3_aa: CASSQVPKFETQYF
j_call: TRBJ2-7; clone_size: NA; v_call: TRBV10-3; d_call: NA; cdr3_nt: TGTGCCTCTAACCAGGGGCCTGGCTACGAGCAGTACTTC; cdr3_aa: CASNQGPGYEQYF
j_call: TRBJ2-7; clone_size: NA; v_call: TRBV5-4; d_call: NA; cdr3_nt: TGTGCCAGCAGCTTGGTAGTCGGGGAAACCTACGAGCAGTACTTC; cdr3_aa: CASSLVVGETYEQYF
j_call: TRBJ2-7; clone_size: NA; v_call: TRBV5-5; d_call: NA; cdr3_nt: TGTGCCAGCAGCGACGACGGCTACGAGCAGTACTTC; cdr3_aa: CASSDDGYEQYF
j_call: TRBJ2-5; clone_size: many; v_call: TRBV7-2; d_call: TRBD2; cdr3_nt: TGTGCCAGCAGCCGAAAGCTTAGCGGGGGGGGACAAGAGACCCAGTACTTC; cdr3_aa: CASSRKLSGGGQETQYF
j_call: TRBJ2-7; clone_size: many; v_call: TRBV11-2; d_call: NA; cdr3_nt: TGTGCCAGCAGTCCAGCCCTCGGGGTTTACGAGCAGTACTTC; cdr3_aa: CASSPALGVYEQYF
j_call: TRBJ2-2; clone_size: many; v_call: TRBV2; d_call: NA; cdr3_nt: TGTGCCAGCAGTGCAGGGGATTCCGCCGGGGAGCTGTTTTTT; cdr3_aa: CASSAGDSAGELFF
j_call: TRBJ1-1; clone_size: few; v_call: TRBV13; d_call: NA; cdr3_nt: TGTGCCAGCAGCCTGGATGTGGGCGGCTGGACTGAAGCTTTCTTT; cdr3_aa: CASSLDVGGWTEAFF
j_call: TRBJ1-6; clone_size: few; v_call: TRBV6-1; d_call: TRBD1; cdr3_nt: TGTGCCAGCAGTCGACAACAGGGGGATAATTCACCCCTCCACTTT; cdr3_aa: CASSRQQGDNSPLHF
j_call: TRBJ2-5; clone_size: many; v_call: TRBV11-2; d_call: TRBD2; cdr3_nt: TGTGCCAGCAGCTTGTCGACTAGCGAAGAGACCCAGTACTTC; cdr3_aa: CASSLSTSEETQYF
j_call: TRBJ2-7; clone_size: NA; v_call: TRBV11-1; d_call: TRBD1; cdr3_nt: TGTGCCAGCAGCCAAGGACAGGGTACGGGCGAGCAGTACTTC; cdr3_aa: CASSQGQGTGEQYF
j_call: TRBJ2-3; clone_size: many; v_call: TRBV6-2/TRBV6-3; d_call: NA; cdr3_nt: TGTGCCAGCAGTTACCCAGTATACGGGGGCCCCACAGATACGCAGTATTTT; cdr3_aa: CASSYPVYGGPTDTQYF
j_call: TRBJ1-1; clone_size: many; v_call: TRBV2; d_call: NA; cdr3_nt: TGTGCCAGCAGTGTGTGGGGGGCAGTGAACACTGAAGCTTTCTTT; cdr3_aa: CASSVWGAVNTEAFF
j_call: TRBJ2-7; clone_size: few; v_call: TRBV5-1; d_call: NA; cdr3_nt: TGCGCCAGCAGCCTCGGGAAAGATGAGCAGTACTTC; cdr3_aa: CASSLGKDEQYF
j_call: TRBJ1-2; clone_size: many; v_call: TRBV3-1; d_call: NA; cdr3_nt: TGTGCCAGCAGCCAGAGGTTTGGCTATGGCTACACCTTC; cdr3_aa: CASSQRFGYGYTF
j_call: TRBJ1-5; clone_size: few; v_call: TRBV19; d_call: NA; cdr3_nt: TGTGCCAGTAGCGAAGATATGACCAGGGCGGGCAATCAGCCCCAGCATTTT; cdr3_aa: CASSEDMTRAGNQPQHF
j_call: TRBJ2-2; clone_size: few; v_call: TRBV5-8; d_call: TRBD1; cdr3_nt: TGTGCCAGCAGCTCGACAGGGTTTAGCGCCGGGGAGCTGTTTTTT; cdr3_aa: CASSSTGFSAGELFF
j_call: TRBJ2-3; clone_size: NA; v_call: TRBV30; d_call: TRBD2; cdr3_nt: TGTGCCTGGAGTCGAGGGCTAGCGGGGGGTACAGATACGCAGTATTTT; cdr3_aa: CAWSRGLAGGTDTQYF
j_call: TRBJ2-1; clone_size: NA; v_call: TRBV6-2/TRBV6-3; d_call: NA; cdr3_nt: TGTGCCAGCAGTTTCCAACCCGGGACCCAGTTCTTC; cdr3_aa: CASSFQPGTQFF
j_call: TRBJ1-1; clone_size: many; v_call: TRBV5-1; d_call: NA; cdr3_nt: TGCGCCAGCAGCCGAGCGGAGGGGACGAACACTGAAGCTTTCTTT; cdr3_aa: CASSRAEGTNTEAFF
j_call: TRBJ1-2; clone_size: many; v_call: TRBV2; d_call: NA; cdr3_nt: TGTGCCAGCCCAACACAGAACTATGGCTACACCTTC; cdr3_aa: CASPTQNYGYTF
j_call: TRBJ2-1; clone_size: NA; v_call: TRBV29-1; d_call: TRBD1; cdr3_nt: TGCAGCGTTCCAGTCGGGACAGGCAATGAGCAGTTCTTC; cdr3_aa: CSVPVGTGNEQFF
j_call: TRBJ2-5; clone_size: NA; v_call: TRBV5-1; d_call: NA; cdr3_nt: TGCGCCAGCAGCTTGGCCCCGGGAAAGACCCAGTACTTC; cdr3_aa: CASSLAPGKTQYF
j_call: TRBJ1-1; clone_size: few; v_call: TRBV29-1; d_call: NA; cdr3_nt: TGCAGCGTTGAGGCGGGGGTGAACACTGAAGCTTTCTTT; cdr3_aa: CSVEAGVNTEAFF
j_call: TRBJ2-1; clone_size: few; v_call: TRBV12-5; d_call: NA; cdr3_nt: TGTGCTAGTGGTTTGGTGAATGGGCGGGACTACAATGAGCAGTTCTTC; cdr3_aa: CASGLVNGRDYNEQFF
j_call: TRBJ1-6; clone_size: many; v_call: TRBV2; d_call: TRBD1; cdr3_nt: TGTGCCAGCAGTGGGCCCGGGACAGACCTTAATTCACCCCTCCACTTT; cdr3_aa: CASSGPGTDLNSPLHF